This record covers a single T cell receptor beta chain. The specificity of this receptor is unknown. These data come from a study of monozygotic twins with inflammatory bowel disease (dated by TCRdb to 2018 to 2020). A note on the overall study: The full study comprised 30 or so monozygotic twin pairs: nine German pairs (four IBD-concordant, five IBD-discordant) and 19 IBD-discordant Danish pairs. The search for disease-associated traits relied mainly on comparing, within discordant pairs, IBD patients with their genetically identical healthy co-twins. Each individual had, on average, about 151 000 unique TCRalpha sequences and 181 000 unique TCRbeta sequences available for analysis. The paper's findings and limits, for the study overall: Measured by the inverse Simpson index, TCRbeta repertoire diversity was lower in IBD patients than in their healthy co-twins. Concordant and discordant twins showed no difference in repertoire similarity, possibly because of limited statistical power. The analysis was unable to tell apart different T cell subtypes. Because patients received different immunosuppressive treatments, the repertoires may have picked up extra background noise and variability between individuals. Compared with healthy twins, IBD patients shared fewer clonotypes with other individuals, and the difference was most pronounced in patients with signs of disease activity. No single strong signal or clonotype linked to IBD turned up in the results, so the idea that one exists was not supported.

The germline V gene encodes CDR1 SGHRS and CDR2 YFSETQ. Reading from cysteine to phenylalanine, the CDR3 counts 14 amino acids. No DNA is recorded. The receptor library was made with 5' RACE. Each TCR library was prepared from about 3,400 ng of total RNA. For each sample, cDNA synthesis was carried out in eight separate reactions using SMARTScribe reverse transcriptase. During cDNA synthesis, template switching was used to introduce unique molecular identifiers that contained a 6-nucleotide sample barcode. TCRalpha and TCRbeta cDNA was amplified in two nested PCRs of around 15 and 9 cycles, and bead purification was carried out after each PCR. Before amplification, the cDNA was treated with uracil DNA-glycosylase and purified using the QIAquick PCR purification kit. The second PCR added Illumina TruSeq-compatible adapters along with sample-specific barcodes. Library quality and concentration were checked on TapeStation and Qubit, and libraries were pooled at around 4.7 ng each. Sequencing of pooled libraries was carried out on an Illumina HiSeq2500 single-index Rapid Run using 2 x 100 bp reads and custom sequencing primers. Turning to the authors' computational methods: PCR and sequencing errors were corrected by UMI-based consensus assembly using MiGEC version 1.2.6. MiXCR version 2.1.1 handled V(D)J alignment, clonotype assembly and CDR3 extraction. To normalise gene usage, clonotype sharing and MAIT/NKT TCR abundance, the analysis used the top 1000, 10 000 and 20 000 clonotypes per sample. After downsampling to 27 000 UMIs, diversity was calculated as the inverse Simpson index using the vegan R package. Paired Mann-Whitney U tests were applied to discordant twin pairs, and Benjamini-Hochberg correction was used for multiple testing. Once TCRdb had reprocessed the reads, it stored one entry per CDR3 protein sequence and supplied no DNA. TCRdb, not the original authors, processed these V and J calls. The record for this sample contains 150,000 to 200,000 distinct CDR3 sequences. The ten largest clones add up to over 2.5% of the sample.

From each donor, a roughly 2.7 ml peripheral blood sample was collected into PAXgene tubes and stored at -80 degrees C. Total RNA was isolated from whole blood with the PAXgene blood miRNA kit on an automated QIAcube, without T cell sorting. Peripheral blood from monozygotic twin pairs, either concordant or discordant for inflammatory bowel disease, underwent deep TCRalpha and TCRbeta repertoire profiling that used unique molecular barcoding. Smoking habits were recorded for all twin pairs, and individuals were classified as current, former or never smokers. Sequencing input: blood. This TCR was recovered from a human donor with ulcerative colitis or Crohn's disease, or a healthy co-twin of an affected twin (not recorded which). The chain employs TRBV5-1 and TRBJ2-7; TCRdb's assignment of TRBD1 cannot be checked, as there is no DNA. The CDR3 has the sequence CASSPGTGGTEQYF.